Below, 15 T cell receptor beta chains from the same sample are listed, as sequenced in a study of OX40 agonist ivuxolimab in advanced cancers. The data were produced by immunoSEQ multiplex PCR, yet TCRdb's version contains in-frame clones alone and is incomplete. This sample has roughly 83,000 clones; about 89% occur once, and the top ten carry 8.4%. Sequences were derived from CD4+ or CD8+ T cells sorted from blood, sampled in a trial of the OX40 agonist ivuxolimab. Receptor source: an adult with an advanced solid tumor such as melanoma, head and neck, liver or kidney cancer.

J is TRBJ2-2 and V is TRBV28; 10 positions agree with TRBD1. Trimming took 7 bases from V and 4 from J; bases not matched to a gene: 6. This CDR3 has 15 amino acids. The V gene's germline CDR1 is MDHEN and CDR2 SYDVKM. This CDR3 reads CASIGTGVGTGELFF. In DNA form, the CDR3 reads TGTGCCAGCATTGGGACAGGGGTCGGCACCGGGGAGCTGTTTTTT.

V gene TRBV28 combines with J gene TRBJ2-3, with TRBD2 identical over 9 bases. J was trimmed by 2 bases and V by 5 bases; bases with no gene match: 5. This CDR3 comprises 15 residues. The germline CDR1 and CDR2 sequences are MDHEN and SYDVKM. The CDR3 nucleotides read TGTGCCAGCAGTCCGGGACTAGCCCACACAGATACGCAGTATTTT. Amino acid sequence: CASSPGLAHTDTQYF.

This sequence joins TRBV6-5 and TRBJ2-1; 10 nucleotides align to TRBD2. The germline V gene encodes CDR1 MNHEY and CDR2 SVGAGI. J lost 4 bases, V lost 2 bases, and 2 bases had no gene match. The CDR3 runs 15 residues. The CDR3 sequence: CASSYGLAEYNEQFF. The CDR3 coding sequence is TGTGCCAGCAGTTACGGACTAGCGGAATACAATGAGCAGTTCTTC.

V gene TRBV7-9 combines with J gene TRBJ2-7; no definite D call. Germline V CDR1 and CDR2: SEHNR, FQNEAQ (reference sequence). V lost 4 bases, J lost 2 bases, and 21 bases lay in between. There are 17 residues in the CDR3. The CDR3 nucleotides read TGTGCCAGCAGCTACAGAGACCAAGGTGGAGAAACCTACGAGCAGTACTTC. As protein: CASSYRDQGGETYEQYF.

J is TRBJ2-1 and V is TRBV7-9; no definite D call. Germline V lookup: CDR1 SEHNR, CDR2 FQNEAQ (reference sequence). The CDR3 is 12 residues long. Trimming left V 5 bases short and J 7 bases short, with 9 bases between. The CDR3 DNA reads as TGTGCCAGCAGCCCCAAGACGAATGAGCAGTTCTTC. Its protein product is CASSPKTNEQFF.

This clone was detected only once. J is TRBJ2-2 and V is TRBV5-6, with D uncertain. Germline CDR1 SGHDT, CDR2 YYEEEE. V shed 2 bases and J shed 3 bases, with 5 bases lying between them. The CDR3 sequence is 13 residues long. The CDR3 DNA reads TGTGCCAGCAGCTTAGGGTACACCGGGGAGCTGTTTTTT. Its protein product is CASSLGYTGELFF.

The genes are TRBV5-1 and TRBJ1-2; 9 bases are shared with TRBD1. The CDR3 loop spans 15 amino acids. The germline V gene encodes CDR1 SGHRS and CDR2 YFSETQ. The J segment lost 4 bases and the V segment lost 4 bases, leaving 8 bases of the junction unmatched. The CDR3 DNA sequence: TGCGCCAGCAGCCCGGCCGGGACAGGGACCTATGGCTACACCTTC. It translates to CASSPAGTGTYGYTF.

V usage is TRBV9 and J usage is TRBJ2-1; D gene unclear. CDR3 length: 13 residues. Germline CDR1 and CDR2: SGDLS and YYNGEE. Trimming left V 5 bases short and J 10 bases short, with 16 bases between. The CDR3 nucleotides read TGTGCCAGCAGACCACTTGGGCAGGACGAGCAGTTCTTC. This gives the protein CASRPLGQDEQFF.

J is TRBJ1-1 and V is TRBV2; D gene ambiguous. The CDR3 covers 15 residues. The germline CDR1 and CDR2 sequences are SNHLY and FYNNEI. With 2 bases removed from V and 0 bases from J, the gap between germline ends came to 10 bases. The CDR3 reads CASSERKNMNTEAFF. CDR3 nucleotides: TGTGCCAGCAGTGAAAGGAAGAATATGAACACTGAAGCTTTCTTT.

In its sample, this clone was seen once. Germline is not matched at one junction end, which may reflect a read error. The rearrangement links TRBV7-7 to TRBJ1-1; no firm D call. The germline CDR1 and CDR2 sequences are SSHAT and FNYEAQ (reference sequence). The CDR3 extends over 14 amino acids. The DNA for the CDR3 is TGTGCTAGCAGCCCTAGTTTAGGCAACACTGAAGCTTTCTTT. Translating it yields CASSPSLGNTEAFF.

This clone is a singleton in its sample. This sequence joins TRBV14 and TRBJ1-6; D is unclear. The CDR3 extends over 13 amino acids. Germline V CDR1 and CDR2: SGHDN, FVKESK. Trimming shortened V by 4 bases and J by 8 bases, and 9 bases separated the two germline ends. CDR3 DNA sequence: TGTGCCAGCAGCCCAGACGGATATTCACCCCTCCACTTT. It encodes CASSPDGYSPLHF.

The genes are TRBV29-1 and TRBJ1-2; D ambiguous. This CDR3 has 13 residues. Trimming left V 1 base short and J 3 bases short, with 9 bases between. The germline V gene encodes CDR1 SQVTM and CDR2 ANQGSEA. CDR3 amino acids: CSVEVPQDYGYTF. The CDR3 DNA follows: TGCAGCGTTGAAGTTCCTCAGGACTATGGCTACACCTTC. Complete variable domain (other parts from reference TRBV29-1 and TRBJ1-2): SAVISQKPSRDICQRGTSLTIQCQVDSQVTMMFWYRQQPGQSLTLIATANQGSEATYESGFVIDKFPISRPNLTFSTLTVSNMSPEDSSIYLCSVEVPQDYGYTFGSGTRLTVV.

CDR3 nucleotide sequence: TGTGCCAGCAGTGAGGGACTAGCGGGGGTAGAGCAGTTCTTC. The encoded protein is CASSEGLAGVEQFF. This rearrangement joins TRBV6-1 to TRBJ2-1, with 14 bases fitting TRBD2. The CDR3 is 14 residues long. Germline values: CDR1 MNHNS, CDR2 SASEGT. V lost 3 bases to trimming and J lost 10 bases; unmatched junction nucleotides: 2.

The chain couples TRBV6-5 to TRBJ2-2, with TRBD1 matching over 9 bases. CDR1 MNHEY and CDR2 SVGAGI come from the germline V gene. The CDR3 spans 14 residues. With V trimmed by 7 bases and J by 5 bases, 5 bases remained unmatched. CDR3 protein: CASNPTGGTGELFF. In nucleotides, the CDR3 is TGTGCCAGCAATCCGACAGGGGGAACCGGGGAGCTGTTTTTT.

The chain recombines TRBV6-5 with TRBJ1-3; perhaps TRBD1 as D (5 bases). The CDR3 contains 16 residues. Germline values: CDR1 MNHEY, CDR2 SVGAGI. Trimming cost V 2 bases and J 4 bases, with 15 bases left between them. The CDR3 protein is CASSYGLGGAGNTIYF. In DNA, the CDR3 is TGTGCCAGCAGTTACGGCTTAGGAGGGGCCGGAAACACCATATATTTT.